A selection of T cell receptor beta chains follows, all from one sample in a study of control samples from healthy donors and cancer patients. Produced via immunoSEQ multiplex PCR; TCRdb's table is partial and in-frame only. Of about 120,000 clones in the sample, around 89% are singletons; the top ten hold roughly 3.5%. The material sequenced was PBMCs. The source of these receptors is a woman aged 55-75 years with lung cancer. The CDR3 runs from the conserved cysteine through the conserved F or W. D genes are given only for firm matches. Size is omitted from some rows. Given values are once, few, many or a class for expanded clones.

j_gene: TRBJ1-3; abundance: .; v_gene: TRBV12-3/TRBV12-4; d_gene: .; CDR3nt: TGTGCCAGCACCGCTGGGTACACCATATATTTT; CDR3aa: CASTAGYTIYF
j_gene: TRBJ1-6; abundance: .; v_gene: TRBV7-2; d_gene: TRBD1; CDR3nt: TGTGCCAGCAGCTTAGCGGAGGACAGGAGGGCCGCCAATTCACCCCTCCACTTT; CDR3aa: CASSLAEDRRAANSPLHF
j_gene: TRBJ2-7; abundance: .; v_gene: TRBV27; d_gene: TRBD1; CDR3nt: TGTGCCAGCAGTCCCACGGGGACAGCCTACGAGCAGTACTTC; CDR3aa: CASSPTGTAYEQYF
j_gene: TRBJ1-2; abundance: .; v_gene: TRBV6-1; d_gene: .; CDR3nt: TGTGCCAGCAGTGAATTATTTGATGACAGGTCTGGCTACACCTTC; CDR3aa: CASSELFDDRSGYTF
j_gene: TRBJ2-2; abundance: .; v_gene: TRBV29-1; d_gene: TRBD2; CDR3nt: TGCAGCGTTGTTCTAGTGACTAGCTTCCACACCGGGGAGCTGTTTTTT; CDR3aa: CSVVLVTSFHTGELFF
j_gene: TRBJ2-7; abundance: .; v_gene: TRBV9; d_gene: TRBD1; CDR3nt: TGTGCCAGCAGCGGGGGACAGGAGACCTACGAGCAGTACTTC; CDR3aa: CASSGGQETYEQYF
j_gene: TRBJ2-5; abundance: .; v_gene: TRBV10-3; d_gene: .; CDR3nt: TGTGCCATCAGTTTGGAACAGGGATTCCGGGAGACCCAGTACTTC; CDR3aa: CAISLEQGFRETQYF
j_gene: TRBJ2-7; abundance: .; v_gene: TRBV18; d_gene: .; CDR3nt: TGTGCCAGCTCACCACCGGAGGGGGCCAGCGACGAGCAGTACTTC; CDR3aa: CASSPPEGASDEQYF
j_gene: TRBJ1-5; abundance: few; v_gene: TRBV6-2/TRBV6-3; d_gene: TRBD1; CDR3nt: TGTGCCAGCAGTTACTCGGACAGGAGCAATCAGCCCCAGCATTTT; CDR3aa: CASSYSDRSNQPQHF
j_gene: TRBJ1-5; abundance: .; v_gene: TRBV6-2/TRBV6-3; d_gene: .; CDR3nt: TGTGCCAGCAGTTACGATCCGGGGGCGGCTGGTCAGCCCCAGCATTTT; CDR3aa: CASSYDPGAAGQPQHF
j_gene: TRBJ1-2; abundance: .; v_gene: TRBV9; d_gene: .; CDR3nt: TGTGCCAGCAGCGTAGATGCACAGAGTAACTATGGCTACACCTTC; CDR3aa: CASSVDAQSNYGYTF
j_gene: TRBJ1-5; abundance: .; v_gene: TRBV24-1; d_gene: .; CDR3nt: TGTGCCACCAGTGCTGACTTAGCGGATCAGCCCCAGCATTTT; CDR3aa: CATSADLADQPQHF
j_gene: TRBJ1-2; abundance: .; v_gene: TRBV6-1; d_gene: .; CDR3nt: TGTGCCAGCAGTGACAGGGCAGGAGCCTCAAACTATGGCTACACCTTC; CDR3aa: CASSDRAGASNYGYTF
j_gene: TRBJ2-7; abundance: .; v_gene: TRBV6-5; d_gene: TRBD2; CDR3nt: TGTGCCAGCAGTTACCCCGGGACTAGGATCCACGAGCAGTACTTC; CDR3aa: CASSYPGTRIHEQYF
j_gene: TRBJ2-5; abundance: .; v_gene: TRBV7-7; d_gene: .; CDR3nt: TGTGCTAGCAGCTTAGCGGCAGTTGAGACCCAGTACTTC; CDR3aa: CASSLAAVETQYF
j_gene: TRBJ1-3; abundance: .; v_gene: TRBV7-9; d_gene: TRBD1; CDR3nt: TGTGCCAGCAGCCCAGGGGGCTCTTATGGAAACACCATATATTTT; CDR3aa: CASSPGGSYGNTIYF
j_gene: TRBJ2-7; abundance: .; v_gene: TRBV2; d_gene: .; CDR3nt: TGTGCCAGCAGTGAATATAGGTCCTCCTACGAGCAGTACTTC; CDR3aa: CASSEYRSSYEQYF
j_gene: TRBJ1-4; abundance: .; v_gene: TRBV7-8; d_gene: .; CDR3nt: TGTGCCAGCGCCCCCGGGACGGTTAATGAAAAACTGTTTTTT; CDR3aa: CASAPGTVNEKLFF
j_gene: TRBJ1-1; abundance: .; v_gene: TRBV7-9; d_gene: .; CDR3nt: TGTGCCAGCAGCTGGGCAGGAGGCACTGAAGCTTTCTTT; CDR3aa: CASSWAGGTEAFF
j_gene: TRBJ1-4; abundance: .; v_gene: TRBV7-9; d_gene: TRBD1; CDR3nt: TGTGCCAGCGGTGGGACAGGGGGCTGGACTAATGAAAAACTGTTTTTT; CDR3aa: CASGGTGGWTNEKLFF
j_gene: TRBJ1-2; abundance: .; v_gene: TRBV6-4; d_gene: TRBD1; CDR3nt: TGTGCCAGCACCCGGTTGGTACTCCGGGACAGGGCATTATATGGCTACACCTTC; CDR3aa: CASTRLVLRDRALYGYTF
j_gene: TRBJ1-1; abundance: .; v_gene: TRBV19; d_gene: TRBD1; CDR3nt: TGTGCCAGTAGGCTGGACAGGGGAAAATCTGGAGCTTTCTTT; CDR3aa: CASRLDRGKSGAFF
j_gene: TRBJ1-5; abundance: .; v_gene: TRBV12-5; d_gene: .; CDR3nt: TGTGCTAGTGGTTTGGTAGGGATGGGTGGGAATCAGCCCCAGCATTTT; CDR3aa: CASGLVGMGGNQPQHF
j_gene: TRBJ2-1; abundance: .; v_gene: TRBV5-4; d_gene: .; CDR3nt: TGTGCCAGCGGAAGACAGCTCAATGAGCAGTTCTTC; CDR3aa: CASGRQLNEQFF
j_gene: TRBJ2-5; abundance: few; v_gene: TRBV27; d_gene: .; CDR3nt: TGTGCCAGCAAATCCCAAGAGACCCAGTACTTC; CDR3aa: CASKSQETQYF
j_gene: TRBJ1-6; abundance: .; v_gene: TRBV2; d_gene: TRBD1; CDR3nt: TGTGCCAGCAGTGCGGATGCAGGGGGCAACTCACCCCTCCACTTT; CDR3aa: CASSADAGGNSPLHF
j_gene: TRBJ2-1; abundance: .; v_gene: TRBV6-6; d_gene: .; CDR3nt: TGTGCCAGCAGCCAGGGGGGGGCGGGATACAATGAGCAGTTCTTC; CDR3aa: CASSQGGAGYNEQFF
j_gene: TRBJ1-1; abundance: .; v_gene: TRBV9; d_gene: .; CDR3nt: TGTGCCAGCAGCGTAGGGGACTCAACAAAGACAGAAGCTTTCTTT; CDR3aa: CASSVGDSTKTEAFF
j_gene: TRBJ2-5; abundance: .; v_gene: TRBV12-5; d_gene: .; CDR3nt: TGTGCTAGTGCCGCCGACAGTACTCAAGAGACCCAGTACTTC; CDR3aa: CASAADSTQETQYF
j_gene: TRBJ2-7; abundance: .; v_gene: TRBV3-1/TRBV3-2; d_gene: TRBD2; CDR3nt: TGTGCCAGCAGCCTCGGACTAGCGGGGCTCACCTACGAGCAGTACTTC; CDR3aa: CASSLGLAGLTYEQYF
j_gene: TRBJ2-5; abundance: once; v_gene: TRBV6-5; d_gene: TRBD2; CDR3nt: TGTGCCAGCAGCCCAAGCGGGAGAATAGAGACCCAGTACTTC; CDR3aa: CASSPSGRIETQYF
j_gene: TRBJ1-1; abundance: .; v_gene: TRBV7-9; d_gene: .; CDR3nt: TGTGCCAGCAGCGGCAGCGACAGGGAAGCTTTCTTT; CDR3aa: CASSGSDREAFF
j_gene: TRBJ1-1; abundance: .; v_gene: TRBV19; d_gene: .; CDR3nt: TGTGCCACGGGGCCCCCAGGGACTGAAGCTTTCTTT; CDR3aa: CATGPPGTEAFF
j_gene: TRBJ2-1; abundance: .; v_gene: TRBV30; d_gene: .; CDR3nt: TGTGCCTGGAGTGGGCCCACCCTATTATCTCACAATGAGCAGTTCTTC; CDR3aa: CAWSGPTLLSHNEQFF
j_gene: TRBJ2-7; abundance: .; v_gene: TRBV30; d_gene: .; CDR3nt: TGTGCCTGGTCTCGAGACAGTAGCTCCCTGGCCCAGTACTTC; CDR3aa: CAWSRDSSSLAQYF
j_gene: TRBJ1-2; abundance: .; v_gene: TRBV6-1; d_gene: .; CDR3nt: TGTGCCAGCAGTGAAGTCTTCTCGAGGGGCTATGGCTACACCTTC; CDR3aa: CASSEVFSRGYGYTF
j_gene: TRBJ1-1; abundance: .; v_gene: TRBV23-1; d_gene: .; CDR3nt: TGCGCCAGCAGTCAAAGGAGGGCGAGGGGTAGGGGGACTGAAGCTTTCTTT; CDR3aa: CASSQRRARGRGTEAFF